This passage covers 26 T cell receptor beta chains from one sample sequenced in a study of control samples from healthy donors and cancer patients (dated by TCRdb to about 2020). The library came from the immunoSEQ multiplex PCR assay. TCRdb obtained this table from immuneACCESS and retained in-frame rearrangements with V and J assigned. These tables miss some clones; where compared with another copy, unresolved V genes account for less than half of the shortfall, and the remainder is unexplained. The sample records approximately 94,000 clones, about 85% of which are singletons. The ten largest account for roughly 1.2% of the sample. The material sequenced was blood. The receptors shown here come from a woman in her fifties or sixties in good health.

The chain has TRBV28 and TRBJ1-2; 9 bases map to TRBD1. Germline CDR1 MDHEN, CDR2 SYDVKM. The V and J ends lost 6 bases and 4 bases, in that order; junction bases with no gene match: 6. CDR3 size: 14 residues. CDR3 DNA: TGTGCCAGCAGCCTTGGGACAGGGATCTATGGCTACACCTTC. As protein: CASSLGTGIYGYTF.

The chain combines TRBV20-1 with TRBJ1-1; D remains unclear. CDR1 is DFQATT, CDR2 SNEGSKA, per germline (reference sequence). The CDR3 totals 11 residues. Trimming left V 6 bases short and J 5 bases short, with 10 bases between. CDR3 in amino acids: CSAVVGTEAFF. For the CDR3, the DNA is TGCAGTGCAGTTGTTGGGACTGAAGCTTTCTTT.

The rearrangement joins TRBV14 to TRBJ1-6, with D possibly TRBD1 on 5 matching bases. The CDR3 length is 14 residues. The germline CDR1 and CDR2 sequences are SGHDN and FVKESK. The germline V and J ends were trimmed by 4 bases and 13 bases, with 17 bases remaining between them. This chain's CDR3 is CASSLLLTEGPLHF. CDR3 coding DNA: TGTGCCAGCAGCCTGCTTTTGACCGAGGGGCCCCTCCACTTT.

The rearrangement uses TRBV6-2 or TRBV6-3 and TRBJ2-1; the D call may be TRBD1 or TRBD2 (8 bases each). V shed 3 bases and J shed 0 bases, with 24 bases lying between them. Germline CDR1 and CDR2: MNHEY and SVGEGT. The CDR3 sequence is 20 residues long. The DNA of the CDR3 is TGTGCCAGCAGTTATCTCCGGGACAGGACTAGCTGGAGCTCCTACAATGAGCAGTTCTTC. Amino acids: CASSYLRDRTSWSSYNEQFF.

This rearrangement joins TRBV3-1 (or the pseudogene TRBV3-2) to TRBJ1-6; 10 bases fit TRBD1. The V gene's germline CDR1 is LGHDT and CDR2 YNNKEL (reference sequence). The V segment lost 2 bases and the J segment 0 bases; nucleotides outside the gene matches: 1. The CDR3 is 17 residues long. The CDR3 protein is CASSQRTGGSYNSPLHF. In DNA form, the CDR3 reads TGTGCCAGCAGCCAAAGGACAGGGGGCTCCTATAATTCACCCCTCCACTTT.

The chain links TRBV3-1 (or the pseudogene TRBV3-2) to TRBJ2-7; 7 nucleotides align to TRBD2. J gave up 3 bases and V 4 bases, and 6 bases lay outside the gene matches. CDR3 length: 14 amino acids. Germline V lookup: CDR1 LGHDT, CDR2 YNNKEL (reference sequence). CDR3 sequence reads: CASSLQTSSYEQYF. For the CDR3, the DNA is TGTGCCAGCAGCCTACAGACTAGCAGCTACGAGCAGTACTTC.

This chain links TRBV9 with TRBJ1-1; the D gene is possibly TRBD1 (5 bases). There are 13 residues in the CDR3. Trimming stripped 3 bases from V and 7 bases from J, with 13 bases between. The V gene's germline CDR1 is SGDLS and CDR2 YYNGEE. The CDR3 region is CASSEVVGVEAFF. In nucleotides, the CDR3 is TGTGCCAGCAGCGAAGTAGTGGGGGTTGAAGCTTTCTTT.

The chain carries TRBV6-4 and TRBJ2-3; D uncertain. The CDR3 extends over 13 amino acids. V was clipped by 5 bases and J by 3 bases, with 9 bases between them. Germline V gene sequence: CDR1 MRHNA, CDR2 SNTAGT. CDR3 residues: CASSLERTDTQYF. The CDR3 coding sequence is TGTGCCAGCAGTCTGGAGCGAACAGATACGCAGTATTTT.

The CDR3 spells CASSPRLGQGSYEQYF. The DNA for the CDR3 is TGTGCCAGCAGCCCCCGTTTGGGACAGGGCTCCTACGAGCAGTACTTC. The V gene is TRBV7-9, the J gene TRBJ2-7; 9 nucleotides line up with TRBD1. V was pared by 5 bases and J by 0 bases, with 8 bases of the junction left unmatched. This CDR3 spans 16 amino acids. Germline V CDR1 and CDR2: SEHNR, FQNEAQ (reference sequence).

This clone was seen a single time. The chain is built from TRBV6-5 and TRBJ1-5, with TRBD1 identical over 7 bases. Germline-derived CDR1 and CDR2 are MNHEY and SVGAGI. This CDR3 is 15 amino acids long. With 5 bases clipped from V and 0 bases from J, the junction kept 4 bases outside the gene matches. In nucleotides, the CDR3 is TGTGCCAGCAGTCCCGGGACAGATAGCAATCAGCCCCAGCATTTT. It specifies CASSPGTDSNQPQHF.

V gene TRBV28 combines with J gene TRBJ2-7; the match to TRBD1 covers 7 bases. Germline V gene data show CDR1 as MDHEN and CDR2 as SYDVKM. This CDR3 is 14 amino acids long. The J segment lost 6 bases and the V segment lost 6 bases, leaving 11 bases of the junction unmatched. CDR3 residues: CASRLTGVAVEQYF. The CDR3 bases are TGTGCCAGCAGGCTTACAGGGGTCGCGGTCGAGCAGTACTTC.

The chain links TRBV2 to TRBJ1-6, with D perhaps matching TRBD1 (5 bases). The germline V and J ends were trimmed by 6 bases and 5 bases, with 14 bases remaining between them. Germline-derived CDR1 and CDR2 are SNHLY and FYNNEI. This CDR3 is built from 15 residues. The CDR3 spells CASSYPGGDNSPLHF. CDR3 sequence (DNA): TGTGCCAGCAGCTACCCCGGGGGGGATAATTCACCCCTCCACTTT.

The V gene is TRBV7-2, the J gene TRBJ2-3; 8 bases fit TRBD2. V shed 3 bases and J 2 bases; nucleotides not matched to a gene: 4. The CDR3 totals 15 residues. Per the germline V gene, CDR1 is SGHTA and CDR2 is FQGNSA. For the CDR3, the DNA is TGTGCCAGCAGCTTGAGCGGGGGACCCACAGATACGCAGTATTTT. Protein sequence: CASSLSGGPTDTQYF.

This chain connects TRBV5-5 to TRBJ2-7; D is uncertain. The ends were cut back, 1 base at V and 5 bases at J, with 4 bases in the middle. CDR1 SGHKS and CDR2 YYEKEE come from the germline V gene (reference sequence). This CDR3 is 11 amino acids long. CDR3 sequence reads: CASSLRDEQYF. The CDR3 DNA reads TGTGCCAGCAGCTTGCGGGACGAGCAGTACTTC.

The chain couples TRBV25-1 to TRBJ2-2, with 8 nucleotides matching TRBD2. V trimming: 2 bases; J trimming: 0 bases; junction bases outside the gene matches: 2. Germline-derived CDR1 and CDR2 are MGHDK and SYGVNS. The CDR3 extends over 16 amino acids. The CDR3 sequence: CASSERGGTNTGELFF. For the CDR3, the DNA is TGTGCCAGCAGTGAACGGGGGGGTACGAACACCGGGGAGCTGTTTTTT. The full variable domain, its missing parts supplied by reference TRBV25-1 and TRBJ2-2, is EADIYQTPRYLVIGTGKKITLECSQTMGHDKMYWYQQDPGMELHLIHYSYGVNSTEKGDLSSESTVSRIRTEHFPLTLESARPSHTSQYLCASSERGGTNTGELFFGEGSRLTVL.

Comment on this clone: Germline and junction disagree at one end, which may indicate a read error. J is TRBJ2-2 and V is TRBV7-7, with TRBD2 identical over 8 bases. The CDR3 extends over 16 amino acids. Germline V CDR1 and CDR2: SSHAT, FNYEAQ (reference sequence). The CDR3 reads CASRPLPGGDTGELFF. The CDR3 nucleotides are TGTGCTAGCAGGCCCCTTCCGGGAGGGGACACCGGGGAGCTGTTTTTT.

This clone occurred a few times. The chain has TRBV4-3 and TRBJ1-2, with 8 bases aligning to TRBD1. Germline V gives CDR1 LGHNA, CDR2 YSLEER. V lost 3 bases to trimming and J lost 8 bases; unmatched junction nucleotides: 5. The CDR3 has 13 residues. CDR3 bases: TGCGCCAGCAGCCAGAACAGGGGGGAAGGCTACACCTTC. Its translation is CASSQNRGEGYTF.

J is TRBJ1-4 and V is TRBV15; D is uncertain. Trimming removed 1 base from V and 8 bases from J, with 5 bases in between. The CDR3 consists of 12 residues. The germline gives CDR1 LNHNV, CDR2 YYDKDF (reference sequence). The CDR3 coding sequence is TGTGCCACCAGCAGAGCGCGGGAAAAACTGTTTTTT. It is translated as CATSRAREKLFF. Variable domain in full (rest from reference TRBV15 and TRBJ1-4): DAMVIQNPRYQVTQFGKPVTLSCSQTLNHNVMYWYQQKSSQAPKLLFHYYDKDFNNEADTPDNFQSRRPNTSFCFLDIRSPGLGDTAMYLCATSRAREKLFFGSGTQLSVL.

The J gene is TRBJ1-2, the V gene TRBV18; possibly TRBD1 for D (5 bases). CDR1 is KGHSH and CDR2 is LQKENI in the germline V gene. This CDR3 is 14 amino acids long. V was pared by 6 bases and J by 4 bases, with 15 bases between. DNA of the CDR3: TGTGCCAGCTCCCGTTCGCGGGACGGCTATGGCTACACCTTC. This encodes CASSRSRDGYGYTF.

The chain uses TRBV18 and TRBJ1-6; maybe TRBD1 (5 bases). Looked up from germline, CDR1 is KGHSH and CDR2 is LQKENI. V lost 5 bases to trimming and J lost 10 bases, with 15 bases between them. The CDR3 has 14 amino acids. The DNA of the CDR3 is TGTGCCAGCTCATCGGGGGGACGGGGCTCACCCCTCCACTTT. Its protein product is CASSSGGRGSPLHF.

J is TRBJ2-7 and V is TRBV7-2, with 11 bases lining up with TRBD1. J lost 3 bases, V lost 4 bases, and 5 bases had no gene match. The germline V gene has CDR1 SGHTA and CDR2 FQGNSA. The CDR3 consists of 15 residues. CDR3 region: CASSYSGTGGYEQYF. The CDR3 bases are TGTGCCAGCAGCTACTCCGGGACAGGGGGCTACGAGCAGTACTTC.

The rearrangement joins TRBV14 to TRBJ2-1; tentative D call: TRBD2 (6 bases). The CDR3 has 15 residues. V lost 4 bases and J lost 6, with 16 bases in between. CDR1 and CDR2 (germline): SGHDN, FVKESK. The chain's CDR3 is CASSPWAGLVNEQFF. The DNA of the CDR3 is TGTGCCAGCAGCCCGTGGGCGGGACTTGTCAATGAGCAGTTCTTC.

J is TRBJ1-1 and V is TRBV6-2 or TRBV6-3; D remains ambiguous. The CDR3 contains 15 residues. The V gene lost 6 bases and the J gene lost 1 base, with 15 bases spanning the gap. From germline, CDR1 is MNHEY and CDR2 SVGEGT. CDR3 sequence reads: CASSPRGQKNTEAFF. The CDR3 nucleotides read TGTGCCAGCAGCCCGAGAGGGCAAAAGAACACTGAAGCTTTCTTT.

The CDR3 is CASSAAGGSYNEQFF. For the CDR3, the DNA is TGTGCCAGCAGCGCAGCGGGGGGCTCCTACAATGAGCAGTTCTTC. This chain connects TRBV2 to TRBJ2-1; 9 positions match TRBD2. Germline CDR1 reads SNHLY; CDR2 reads FYNNEI. V shed 6 bases, J shed 0 bases, and the junction held 3 bases outside the gene matches. The CDR3 contains 15 residues.

The chain recombines TRBV7-3 with TRBJ2-2; D possibly corresponds to TRBD2 (7 bases). The CDR3 has 17 amino acids. V was trimmed by 1 base and J by 3 bases, leaving 15 bases between them. Looked up from germline, CDR1 is SGHTA and CDR2 is FQGTGA. The DNA for the CDR3 is TGTGCCAGCAGCTTAATCGCTGGCGGGGGCTACACCGGGGAGCTGTTTTTT. This gives the protein CASSLIAGGGYTGELFF.

In this sample, this clone turned up a few times. The chain uses TRBV9 and TRBJ2-7; a possible D gene is TRBD2 (5 bases). The germline V gene encodes CDR1 SGDLS and CDR2 YYNGEE. The germline V and J ends were trimmed by 5 bases and 0 bases, with 15 bases remaining between them. The CDR3 is made up of 15 amino acids. The CDR3 loop is CASSWRAASSYEQYF. CDR3 coding DNA: TGTGCCAGCAGTTGGAGAGCGGCGAGCTCCTACGAGCAGTACTTC.